This T cell receptor beta chain came from a study of blood T cells in healthy people across ages. Extraction yielded at least 6 micrograms of total RNA per sample. A second PCR of 7 to 11 cycles used a sample-barcoded 5' primer and a J-beta primer mix. One entry per CDR3 protein results from TCRdb running MiXCR on the 5' RACE reads. The sample holds about 1.6 million distinct CDR3 sequences; roughly 32% are singletons and the top ten take approximately 10%. The CDR3 is 14 residues long. Trimming pared 0 bases from V and 6 bases from J, leaving 10 bases between. Germline assignment: CDR1 SGHAT and CDR2 FQNNGV.

The TCR was taken from a woman aged 25-40 years in good health. The sample taken for sequencing was blood. The genes are TRBV11-2 and TRBJ2-3; no clear D gene. The CDR3 DNA sequence: TGTGCCAGCAGCTTAGATGCCGCGAGGGATACGCAGTATTTT. Residues: CASSLDAARDTQYF.